Below, 23 T cell receptor beta chains from the same sample are listed, as sequenced in a study of T-cell reconstitution after alpha-beta-depleted transplantation in children (dated by TCRdb to 2016 to 2017). Libraries were built with PCR. For sequencing, an Illumina HiSeq 2500 was employed. TCR libraries were prepared with molecular barcoding, using unique molecular identifiers to normalize TCRbeta repertoire quantification. TCRdb handled the public reads itself, with Q25 trimming in fastp and clone calling in MiXCR, and kept productive beta chains. Each CDR3 protein appears once, grouped with its most common genes and DNA. The sample table contains some 400,000 distinct CDR3 sequences; only one count was recorded for about a fifth of them. The ten biggest clones cover less than 4.5% of the sample. The sample here was PBMCs from the stem cell graft donor, taken from the stem cell graft. These receptors were taken from a human donor who donated a stem cell graft to a child with acute myeloid leukemia.

This clonotype has just a few counts. The gene calls are TRBV20-1 and TRBJ2-7; D might be TRBD2 (6 bases). The germline gives CDR1 DFQATT, CDR2 SNEGSKA (reference sequence). CDR3 length: 15 residues. V lost 7 bases and J 0 bases, leaving 19 bases between the germline ends. This chain's CDR3 is CSVRGLAGSSYEQYF. Written as DNA, the CDR3 is TGCAGTGTCAGAGGCCTGGCGGGGAGCTCCTACGAGCAGTACTTC.

The chain has TRBV29-1 and TRBJ1-1; possible D gene TRBD1, 5 bases. V lost 6 bases to trimming and J lost 6 bases, with 17 bases between them. This CDR3 has 13 amino acids. The germline V gene encodes CDR1 SQVTM and CDR2 ANQGSEA. The CDR3 loop is CSVVGAPLPEAFF. The CDR3 DNA follows: TGCAGCGTAGTCGGGGCTCCGCTCCCTGAAGCTTTCTTT.

The chain is built from TRBV29-1 and TRBJ2-3; TRBD2 matches 8 bases. V dropped 7 bases and J dropped 7; count of bases not matched to a gene: 13. The CDR3 covers 14 residues. The germline V gene has CDR1 SQVTM and CDR2 ANQGSEA. The CDR3 DNA reads TGCAGCGCCGAGGGTAGCGGGACGATTCATACGCAGTATTTT. It translates to CSAEGSGTIHTQYF.

The chain uses TRBV5-1 and TRBJ2-4, with a tentative D call TRBD1 (5 bases). This CDR3 has 17 residues. The ends were cut back, 1 base at V and 0 bases at J, with 14 bases in the middle. CDR1 SGHRS and CDR2 YFSETQ come from the germline V gene. The CDR3 here is CASSLNRKGLAKNIQYF. CDR3 DNA: TGCGCCAGCAGCTTGAACAGGAAGGGGCTAGCCAAAAACATTCAGTACTTC.

The rearrangement uses TRBV28 and TRBJ2-1, with unresolved D. The V end was cut by 3 bases, the J end by 6 bases, with 18 bases between. CDR1 and CDR2 (germline): MDHEN, SYDVKM. The CDR3 spans 16 residues. The CDR3 coding sequence is TGTGCCAGCAGTTTCCCCCTTATGCGTCCAGGCAATGAGCAGTTCTTC. It translates to CASSFPLMRPGNEQFF.

V gene TRBV20-1 combines with J gene TRBJ2-1; TRBD2 matches 15 bases. Germline V gives CDR1 DFQATT, CDR2 SNEGSKA (reference sequence). Trimming at V came to 0 bases and at J to 8 bases, leaving 5 bases not matched to a gene. The CDR3 totals 16 residues. CDR3 amino acids: CSARDRTSGRAHEQFF. The CDR3 DNA is TGCAGTGCTAGAGACAGGACTAGCGGGAGGGCGCATGAGCAGTTCTTC.

CDR3 coding DNA: TGTGCCAGCAGTGAATTTAAGCGGCAGAACACCGGGGAGCTGTTTTTT. Protein: CASSEFKRQNTGELFF. The genes are TRBV25-1 and TRBJ2-2; D is perhaps TRBD2 (5 bases). Germline V lookup: CDR1 MGHDK, CDR2 SYGVNS. This CDR3 has 16 residues. Trimming removed 1 base at V and 1 base at J, with 10 bases between. The full variable domain, with the rest looked up from reference TRBV25-1 and TRBJ2-2, is EADIYQTPRYLVIGTGKKITLECSQTMGHDKMYWYQQDPGMELHLIHYSYGVNSTEKGDLSSESTVSRIRTEHFPLTLESARPSHTSQYLCASSEFKRQNTGELFFGEGSRLTVL.

This clonotype was recorded a few times. The chain employs TRBV7-3 and TRBJ2-1; 7 positions agree with TRBD2. The CDR3 consists of 16 residues. Trimming removed 3 bases from V and 2 bases from J; junction bases left unmatched: 7. Germline CDR1 is SGHTA and CDR2 is FQGTGA. The CDR3 DNA sequence: TGTGCCAGCAGCTTTTTAGGCGGGAGCACCTACAATGAGCAGTTCTTC. Translation: CASSFLGGSTYNEQFF.

This clonotype was observed a handful of times. This chain uses TRBV11-3 with TRBJ2-5, with 9 bases matching TRBD1. This CDR3 contains 18 residues. The V segment lost 1 base and the J segment 1 base; nucleotides outside the gene matches: 10. The germline V gene encodes CDR1 SGHNT and CDR2 YENEEA. CDR3 amino acids: CASSLGRTPGQGQETQYF. The DNA of the CDR3 is TGTGCCAGCAGCTTAGGCCGTACACCGGGACAGGGCCAAGAGACCCAGTACTTC.

The V call is TRBV29-1, the J call TRBJ1-2, with D unresolved. V gave up 8 bases and J gave up 8 bases, with 9 bases separating them. The CDR3 loop spans 9 amino acids. Germline V gene sequence: CDR1 SQVTM, CDR2 ANQGSEA. The CDR3 DNA follows: TGCAGCCTTCCCCGGGGCTACACCTTC. It translates to CSLPRGYTF.

This clonotype has just a few counts. The V gene is TRBV6-5, the J gene TRBJ2-1, with D uncertain. The length of the CDR3 is 13 residues. Trimming shortened V by 2 bases and J by 8 bases, and 10 bases separated the two germline ends. Per germline, CDR1 MNHEY and CDR2 SVGAGI. The CDR3 here is CASSYVRSYEQFF. CDR3 sequence (DNA): TGTGCCAGCAGTTACGTTAGGAGCTATGAGCAGTTCTTC.

The CDR3: CASSPFPIDRATYF. The DNA of the CDR3 is TGTGCCAGCTCACCGTTCCCCATAGACAGGGCTACCTACTTC. The genes are TRBV18 and TRBJ2-5, with 7 bases identical to TRBD1. Losses at the gene ends were 3 bases for V and 14 bases for J; bases not matched to a gene: 15. Germline CDR1 reads KGHSH; CDR2 reads LQKENI. The CDR3 is made up of 14 amino acids.

This rearrangement joins TRBV5-1 to TRBJ2-7, with D possibly being TRBD1 or TRBD2 (5 bases each). The CDR3 covers 12 residues. Germline assignment: CDR1 SGHRS and CDR2 YFSETQ. V was pared by 5 bases and J by 2 bases, with 8 bases between. This CDR3 is CASRRDPYEQYF. The DNA of the CDR3 is TGCGCCAGCAGGAGGGACCCCTACGAGCAGTACTTC. Complete variable domain (other parts from reference TRBV5-1 and TRBJ2-7): KAGVTQTPRYLIKTRGQQVTLSCSPISGHRSVSWYQQTPGQGLQFLFEYFSETQRNKGNFPGRFSGRQFSNSRSEMNVSTLELGDSALYLCASRRDPYEQYFGPGTRLTVT.

This clonotype was observed a few times. The chain joins TRBV27 to TRBJ1-2, with 7 nucleotides matching TRBD1. Germline V gene lookup returns CDR1 MNHEY and CDR2 SMNVEV (reference sequence). The CDR3 length is 14 residues. The junction had 9 bases not matched to a gene; V was cut back by 7 bases and J by 4 bases. The CDR3 DNA reads as TGTGCCAGCACCTCGCCGGGACAGAGCTATGGCTACACCTTC. Its protein is CASTSPGQSYGYTF.

J is TRBJ2-7 and V is TRBV7-8; D not resolved. The CDR3 consists of 16 residues. Germline CDR1 is SGHVS and CDR2 is FQNEAQ. Trimming cost V 5 bases and J 0 bases, with 17 bases left between them. CDR3 in DNA: TGTGCCAGCAGCACCCCCGTGCGTAGTAGCTCCTACGAGCAGTACTTC. It codes for CASSTPVRSSSYEQYF. The full variable domain, in which reference TRBV7-8 and TRBJ2-7 provide the parts outside the CDR3, is GAGVSQSPRYKVAKRGQDVALRCDPISGHVSLFWYQQALGQGPEFLTYFQNEAQLDKSGLPSDRFFAERPEGSVSTLKIQRTQQEDSAVYLCASSTPVRSSSYEQYFGPGTRLTVT.

This clonotype came up a few times. V is TRBV29-1 and J is TRBJ2-7; TRBD1 matches at 9 bases. CDR1 is SQVTM and CDR2 is ANQGSEA in the germline V gene. The length of the CDR3 is 14 residues. With 1 base clipped from V and 3 bases from J, the junction kept 4 bases outside the gene matches. CDR3 in DNA: TGCAGCGTTGAAGGGACAGGGGACTACTACGAGCAGTACTTC. The encoded protein is CSVEGTGDYYEQYF.

This clonotype was found once. The J gene is TRBJ1-2, the V gene TRBV28; D is possibly TRBD1 (5 bases). Trimming shortened V by 3 bases and J by 8 bases, and 13 bases separated the two germline ends. This CDR3 has 13 amino acids. Looked up from germline, CDR1 is MDHEN and CDR2 is SYDVKM. This chain's CDR3 is CASSLAGIRGYTF. As DNA, the CDR3 is TGTGCCAGCAGTTTGGCAGGGATCCGCGGCTACACCTTC.

In its sample, this clonotype was seen many times. The rearrangement links TRBV12-3 or TRBV12-4 to TRBJ2-1; D may be TRBD2 (6 bases). Deletions cut 7 bases from V and 12 bases from J, with 16 bases between. The CDR3 loop spans 12 amino acids. CDR3 sequence: CASISPRGLQFF. The CDR3 DNA reads as TGTGCCAGCATCTCTCCCCGGGGACTGCAGTTCTTC.

This clonotype has just a few counts. The chain couples TRBV4-1 to TRBJ2-7; 7 bases align to TRBD2. CDR1 is MGHRA, CDR2 YSYEKL, per germline. This CDR3 spans 13 amino acids. V was clipped by 3 bases and J by 12 bases; unmatched bases: 11. The CDR3 here is CASSQTIWAGVYF. CDR3 DNA: TGCGCCAGCAGCCAGACGATCTGGGCGGGAGTGTACTTC.

This rearrangement joins TRBV6-1 to TRBJ1-1; 7 positions match TRBD1. Trimming cost V 6 bases and J 7 bases; bases outside gene matches: 8. This CDR3 is 13 amino acids long. Per germline, CDR1 MNHNS and CDR2 SASEGT. The CDR3 sequence is CASRISGTVEAFF. CDR3 bases: TGTGCCAGCAGGATTTCCGGGACAGTTGAAGCTTTCTTT.

This clonotype occurred many times. The chain links TRBV10-3 to TRBJ2-1; 11 bases are a match to TRBD2. CDR1 and CDR2 (germline): ENHRY, SYGVKD. This CDR3 region has 16 residues. V trimming: 4 bases; J trimming: 3 bases; junction bases outside the gene matches: 5. In DNA form, the CDR3 reads TGTGCCATCAGTGCGGGGACTAGCGGCTACTACAATGAGCAGTTCTTC. Translating gives CAISAGTSGYYNEQFF.

This sequence joins TRBV7-9 and TRBJ2-7, with 8 bases matching TRBD1. Germline values: CDR1 SEHNR, CDR2 FQNEAQ (reference sequence). The CDR3 has 14 residues. Trimming took 5 bases from V and 0 from J; bases not matched to a gene: 3. The CDR3 region has the DNA TGTGCCAGCAGCGAGGACAGGGACTCCTACGAGCAGTACTTC. Its protein product is CASSEDRDSYEQYF.

This clonotype was recorded once. The chain combines TRBV21-1 with TRBJ1-2. TRBV21-1 is classified as a pseudogene. The length of the CDR3 is 13 residues. CDR3 nucleotides: TGTGCCAGCACTAAGGCAGGCAACTATGGCTACACCTTC. Encoded protein: CASTKAGNYGYTF.